This T cell receptor beta chain comes out of a study of shared clonotypes between healthy human individuals. Study-wide results and caveats: Having only a few donors restricted how much genetic and exposure-history diversity was captured.

As concerns this clone: Its antigen is undetermined.

Tens of thousands of T cell genomes (roughly 220 ng DNA) went into each sorted-subset replicate. Per the authors' pipeline: Quality scores were absent from the junction-only immunoSEQ sequences, so filtering differed. The repertoire was sequenced with immunoSEQ multiplex PCR; TCRdb's copy has only in-frame clones and lacks some. V and J calls and clone size are as listed in that table; D and trimming were resolved from the DNA. The repertoire holds about 2 million clones, roughly 95% seen once, with 0.13% in the top ten. The V segment lost 1 base and the J segment 6 bases; nucleotides outside the gene matches: 17. This CDR3 region has 18 residues. Germline loops: CDR1 ENHRY, CDR2 SYGVKD.

V is TRBV10-3 and J is TRBJ1-2, with 7 bases that match TRBD1. Sequencing used naive CD4+ T cells sorted from blood. Subset of the sample: CD45RA+ positively selected. The TCR comes from a man aged 18 to 30 in good health. CDR3 sequence reads: CAISEWGPRTGGGNGYTF. The CDR3 DNA follows: TGTGCCATCAGTGAGTGGGGGCCAAGGACAGGCGGCGGGAATGGCTACACCTTC.